This TCR beta chain comes out of a study of type 1 and type 2 diabetes patients listed by TCRdb under 2016. Regarding the complete study: The cohort comprised nine type 1 diabetes patients, a few type 2 diabetes patients and six or seven nondiabetic controls recruited in China. A total of around 20 million paired-end reads was generated across the whole study. TCRbeta libraries were sequenced paired-end on Illumina HiSeq 2000 or MiSeq instruments. V gene usage was similar between approximately 22-cycle and approximately 27-cycle amplification, suggesting similar primer efficiencies and random PCR bias. Throughout the study, CD4 or CD8 MicroBeads on MACS columns were used to positively select CD4+ and CD8+ T cells from PBMCs. Type 2 diabetes patients served as a disease comparison group for the type 1 diabetes patients. The study used high-throughput sequencing to profile TCRbeta repertoires and compare individuals with type 1 diabetes, type 2 diabetes and no diabetes. Overall study results and their limits: Because only a limited number of T2D and control samples were sequenced, some T1D-only HECs might also appear in more T2D or control samples. In both CD4+ and CD8+ T cells, type 2 diabetes repertoires were highly diverse and significantly more diverse than type 1 diabetes repertoires. Type 2 diabetes patients had few highly-expanded CD4+ clones, median one, accounting for a median 3.9% of reads. Highly correlated V and J gene usage patterns were observed for type 2 diabetes and control samples, with an average of roughly 0.97 between samples. Study groups were not matched for age and gender, which possibly biased interpretation.

Including cysteine and phenylalanine, the CDR3 has 13 amino acids. Just CDR3 DNA is preserved here, 39 bases in frame from base 1. Relative to germline, V is 0 bases shorter and J is 6 bases shorter, with 8 bases between their ends. The CDR1 and CDR2 encoded by the germline V gene are SGHVS and FNYEAQ. Data came from an Illumina MiSeq. TCRbeta CDR3 amplification used genomic DNA from the sorted T cell subsets as template. The TCRbeta CDR3 region was amplified by multiplex PCR with 30 forward and 13 reverse primers. PCR products were purified with AMPure XP beads, after which indices and adaptors were added in a second approximately 25-cycle PCR. Before sequencing, the QIAquick Gel Extraction Kit was used to gel-purify the libraries. The source study handled its data this way. Paired-end reads were merged with FLASH and aligned to IMGT V, D and J germline references using IgBLAST. Reads with below 70% alignment identity to germline references were discarded, leaving roughly 11 million reads study-wide. IMGT definitions were followed to assign CDR3 boundaries, reading frame and productivity. Clones at or above 1% of reads were defined as highly-expanded clones, and diversity was measured by normalized Shannon entropy. Unpaired two-tailed t-tests were used to test group differences in Shannon entropy. TCRdb reprocessed the public reads (quality trimming at Q25 with fastp, clone calling with MiXCR) and kept in-frame beta chains. Each CDR3 protein appears once, grouped with its most common genes and DNA. The V and J calls follow TCRdb's processing rather than the paper's. Present in this sample are a few hundred thousand distinct CDR3 sequences, 45% to 60% of which were seen just once. 12% to 15% of the sample comes from the top ten.

Every diabetic patient fulfilled standard classification criteria for type 1 or type 2 diabetes, and glucose and C-peptide were measured using WHO-recommended methods. Donors were excluded if they had other autoimmune diseases or infections within the previous four weeks. From each participant, about 10 milliliters of peripheral blood were collected. LymphoPrep density separation was used to isolate PBMCs. This clonotype was observed a handful of times. The antigen this receptor binds is unknown. Base qualities are missing; no much larger clone stands one base away. The sequence was collected from a man aged 18 to 30 with type 2 diabetes. Input material: peripheral blood mononuclear cells (PBMCs). The V gene is TRBV7-6 and the J gene is TRBJ1-1, with the identity of the D gene unclear. The CDR3 in this case is CASSLAAGAEAFF. In nucleotide form, the sequence is TGTGCCAGCAGCTTAGCTGCAGGAGCTGAAGCTTTCTTT.